The clone carrying this T cell receptor beta chain was counted only a few times. The CDR3 regions of TCR beta were amplified from RNA transcripts. HTBI primers were used for first-round RT-PCR of the TCR CDR3. TCRdb fed the multiplex PCR reads into MiXCR, producing one record per CDR3 protein. The sample has approximately 330,000 distinct CDR3 sequences; 15% to 20% are singletons. The CDR3 length is 17 residues. The junction had 6 bases not matched to a gene; V was cut back by 3 bases and J by 0 bases. Germline loops: CDR1 SQVTM, CDR2 ANQGSEA. Those patients with uncontrolled infection, other autoimmune disease, pregnancy or lactation were excluded. This specimen comes from a study of T cells in Graves' hyperthyroidism and ophthalmopathy.

The source material was blood. V usage is TRBV29-1 and J usage is TRBJ2-3; TRBD2 matches at 13 bases. This clonotype was sampled from a woman aged 45 to 65 with Graves' hyperthyroidism. CDR3 residues: CSVDRLAGGPSTDTQYF. Here the CDR3 DNA reads TGCAGCGTTGACCGACTAGCGGGAGGTCCTAGCACAGATACGCAGTATTTT.